This paragraph reports one T cell receptor (beta chain). Germline CDR1 and CDR2: SGHRS and YFSETQ. The CDR3 is 14 residues long. V lost 5 bases and J 0 bases, leaving 10 bases between the germline ends. Under the authors' procedure: From ImmunoSEQ came sequences covering only the junction and carrying no quality scores, so filtering differed. TCRdb's table, derived via immunoSEQ multiplex PCR, lists solely in-frame clones and lacks some. That table supplies the V and J calls and clone size; D and trimming were determined from the DNA. The table lists approximately 1,500,000 clones, 95% to 99% of them singletons. This specimen comes from a study of shared clonotypes between healthy human individuals.

This clonotype originated in a man aged 25-45 years in good health. The V and J genes are TRBV5-1 and TRBJ2-3; no firm D call. Sequencing was done on a sample of naive CD4+ T cells sorted from blood. Subset given: CD45RA+ positively selected. CDR3 residues: CASRLKTSTDTQYF. The CDR3 nucleotides read TGCGCCAGCAGACTCAAAACCAGCACAGATACGCAGTATTTT. Together with reference TRBV5-1 and TRBJ2-3, the CDR3 gives the full variable domain: KAGVTQTPRYLIKTRGQQVTLSCSPISGHRSVSWYQQTPGQGLQFLFEYFSETQRNKGNFPGRFSGRQFSNSRSEMNVSTLELGDSALYLCASRLKTSTDTQYFGPGTRLTVL.